One sample yielded the 26 T cell receptor beta chains listed below, sequenced in a study of post-analysis software for immune sequencing data. Study-wide results and caveats: Comparison of patients with controls showed a handful of TRBV segments more frequent in patients, TRBV5-6, TRBV5-1 and TRBV20-1 among them.

The antigens of these receptors remain unknown. Tagging with unique molecular identifiers was a feature of the TCR beta cDNA libraries. TCRdb re-called the PCR reads through MiXCR, storing one row per CDR3 protein. This table holds 380,000 or so distinct CDR3 sequences, about a third found once. Sequencing was performed on blood. Every receptor here comes from a girl aged 5 to 17 with multiple sclerosis.

This clonotype has a handful of counts. The rearrangement uses TRBV29-1 and TRBJ2-1, with D unclear. The V end lost 3 bases, the J end lost 5 bases, and 8 bases lay between the germline ends. The CDR3 length is 12 residues. The V gene's germline CDR1 is SQVTM and CDR2 ANQGSEA. The DNA of the CDR3 is TGCAGCGTTGATCCACCTCACAATGAGCAGTTCTTC. Residues: CSVDPPHNEQFF.

The chain combines TRBV12-3 or TRBV12-4 with TRBJ2-6; D may be TRBD1 or TRBD2 (6 bases each). The CDR3 sequence is 15 residues long. With 6 bases removed from V and 4 bases from J, the gap between germline ends came to 13 bases. CDR3 DNA: TGTGCCAGCAGCCTACGGGGGCCCGGGGCCAACGTCCTGACTTTC. Its protein is CASSLRGPGANVLTF.

The chain carries TRBV6-6 and TRBJ2-7; D is possibly TRBD1 or TRBD2 (5 bases each). V was cut by 2 bases and J by 1 base, with 12 bases left in between. This CDR3 comprises 15 residues. The germline V gene encodes CDR1 MNHNY and CDR2 SVGAGI (reference sequence). The CDR3 region is CASSYAGAASYEQYF. CDR3 sequence (DNA): TGTGCCAGCAGTTACGCCGGGGCAGCGTCCTACGAGCAGTACTTC.

The sample holds many counts of this clonotype. The gene calls are TRBV3-1 and TRBJ2-1; unclear D gene. Trimming took off 4 bases at V and 2 bases at J, with 6 bases between the two ends. The V gene's germline CDR1 is LGHDT and CDR2 YNNKEL (reference sequence). The CDR3 totals 13 residues. CDR3 amino acids: CASSRGTYNEQFF. CDR3 bases: TGTGCCAGCAGCCGAGGCACCTACAATGAGCAGTTCTTC.

The count of this clonotype is one. The chain recombines TRBV4-1 with TRBJ2-5, with D possibly TRBD2 on 5 matching bases. V lost 0 bases to trimming and J lost 2 bases, with 16 bases between them. Per germline, CDR1 MGHRA and CDR2 YSYEKL. CDR3 length: 17 amino acids. The CDR3 loop is CASSQDSLAEGQETQYF. CDR3 bases: TGCGCCAGCAGCCAAGATAGCCTAGCAGAAGGACAAGAGACCCAGTACTTC.

V is TRBV18 and J is TRBJ2-5, with TRBD2 matching over 7 bases. Germline CDR1 KGHSH, CDR2 LQKENI. The CDR3 totals 16 residues. V shed 2 bases, J shed 2 bases, and the junction held 8 bases outside the gene matches. The CDR3 here is CASSPVPSGVQETQYF. The CDR3 nucleotides read TGTGCCAGCTCACCAGTTCCCAGCGGGGTACAAGAGACCCAGTACTTC.

This clonotype was counted only a few times. This chain links TRBV29-1 with TRBJ2-7; weak D call: TRBD2 (5 bases). This CDR3 has 12 residues. Trimming stripped 7 bases from V and 2 bases from J, with 12 bases between. Germline V gene data show CDR1 as SQVTM and CDR2 as ANQGSEA. The CDR3 here is CSAEDETYEQYF. For the CDR3, the DNA is TGCAGCGCGGAGGACGAGACCTACGAGCAGTACTTC.

The table lists this clonotype with a few counts. This chain connects TRBV7-2 to TRBJ2-7, with 9 bases matching TRBD2. The J call may not be correct, given that the DNA end is closer to TRBJ2-5. The CDR3 totals 15 residues. Germline CDR1 and CDR2: SGHTA and FQGNSA. Here the CDR3 DNA reads TGTGCCAGCAGCTTAGTAGCGGGGGAGCGAGAGACCCAGTACTTC. It is translated as CASSLVAGERETQYF.

This clonotype was seen a few times. The V and J genes are TRBV5-1 and TRBJ1-1; D not certain. Trimming pared 1 base from V and 5 bases from J, leaving 9 bases between. Germline V gene lookup returns CDR1 SGHRS and CDR2 YFSETQ. The CDR3 contains 13 residues. CDR3 residues: CASSLPGRTEAFF. The DNA for the CDR3 is TGCGCCAGCAGCTTGCCGGGGAGGACTGAAGCTTTCTTT.

The chain links TRBV10-3 to TRBJ1-1, with TRBD1 identical over 12 bases. Germline V gene data show CDR1 as ENHRY and CDR2 as SYGVKD. The length of the CDR3 is 17 residues. The V gene end was trimmed by 2 bases and the J gene end by 3 bases; junction bases not matched to a gene: 7. CDR3 residues: CAISEVGQGAWDTEAFF. For the CDR3, the DNA is TGTGCCATCAGTGAGGTGGGACAGGGGGCTTGGGACACTGAAGCTTTCTTT.

This chain joins TRBV28 and TRBJ2-1, with D uncertain. CDR3 size: 15 residues. Germline lookup yields CDR1 MDHEN and CDR2 SYDVKM. The V and J ends lost 6 bases and 2 bases respectively, with 14 bases between them. CDR3 nucleotides: TGTGCCAGCAGCGAGATCAGTGGAACCTACAATGAGCAGTTCTTC. Residues: CASSEISGTYNEQFF.

The table lists this clonotype with a few counts. The chain employs TRBV3-1 and TRBJ1-6, with TRBD1 matching 7 bases. J gave up 5 bases and V 3 bases, and 4 bases lay outside the gene matches. This CDR3 spans 15 amino acids. Per the germline V gene, CDR1 is LGHDT and CDR2 is YNNKEL (reference sequence). CDR3 DNA: TGTGCCAGCAGCCATTCGGACAGGAATAATTCACCCCTCCACTTT. This encodes CASSHSDRNNSPLHF.

V is TRBV7-2 and J is TRBJ2-5; 8 bases map to TRBD1. Germline V gives CDR1 SGHTA, CDR2 FQGNSA. This CDR3 spans 15 amino acids. V dropped 1 base and J dropped 6; count of bases not matched to a gene: 7. The CDR3 coding sequence is TGTGCCAGCAGCTTAGATTCAGGGGGCATAAAGACCCAGTACTTC. Encoded protein: CASSLDSGGIKTQYF. The whole variable domain, filled in from reference TRBV7-2 and TRBJ2-5, reads GAGVSQSPSNKVTEKGKDVELRCDPISGHTALYWYRQSLGQGLEFLIYFQGNSAPDKSGLPSDRFSAERTGGSVSTLTIQRTQQEDSAVYLCASSLDSGGIKTQYFGPGTRLLVL.

This clonotype was seen a handful of times. This sequence joins TRBV29-1 and TRBJ2-7; a possible D gene is TRBD2 (6 bases). The CDR3 loop spans 12 amino acids. CDR1 and CDR2 from the germline V gene are SQVTM and ANQGSEA. V dropped 6 bases and J dropped 5 bases, with 14 bases sitting between them. The CDR3 sequence is CSVLPGGNEQYF. CDR3 DNA sequence: TGCAGCGTACTCCCCGGCGGGAACGAGCAGTACTTC.

V and J are TRBV6-1 and TRBJ2-1, with D perhaps matching TRBD1 (6 bases). The germline V and J ends were trimmed by 0 bases and 7 bases, with 16 bases remaining between them. Germline loops: CDR1 MNHNS, CDR2 SASEGT. CDR3 length equals 16 residues. CDR3 region: CASSEAVTGGWNEQFF. Here the CDR3 DNA reads TGTGCCAGCAGTGAAGCTGTGACAGGTGGATGGAATGAGCAGTTCTTC.

V gene TRBV5-1 combines with J gene TRBJ1-1, with D possibly matching TRBD1 (5 bases). The V gene lost 2 bases and the J gene lost 0 bases, with 8 bases spanning the gap. Germline V lookup: CDR1 SGHRS, CDR2 YFSETQ. CDR3 length: 14 residues. DNA of the CDR3: TGCGCCAGCAGCTTCGCAGGGTTGAACACTGAAGCTTTCTTT. Its translation: CASSFAGLNTEAFF.

Of note for this clonotype: One end of the junction is discordant with germline, which a read error may explain. V usage is TRBV28 and J usage is TRBJ1-4; unclear D gene. Germline-derived CDR1 and CDR2 are MDHEN and SYDVKM. CDR3 size: 13 residues. The CDR3 spells CASNGPPNEKRFF. CDR3 DNA: TGTGCCAGCAACGGGCCCCCTAATGAAAAACGGTTTTTT.

The V call is TRBV11-2, the J call TRBJ2-7; 9 nucleotides align to TRBD1. Germline assignment: CDR1 SGHAT and CDR2 FQNNGV. V was clipped by 1 base and J by 7 bases; unmatched bases: 11. The CDR3 sequence is 16 residues long. In DNA form, the CDR3 reads TGTGCCAGCAGCTTAGTTGTGGGGACAGGGTCGGGAGAGCAGTACTTC. Amino acid sequence: CASSLVVGTGSGEQYF.

In this sample, this clonotype turned up a few times. The chain joins TRBV7-3 to TRBJ1-2; no reliable D call. In germline, CDR1 is SGHTA, CDR2 FQGTGA. V was trimmed by 0 bases and J by 6 bases, leaving 17 bases between them. The CDR3 is 16 residues long. CDR3 loop: CASSLTEWPGRDGYTF. The CDR3 DNA reads as TGTGCCAGCAGCTTAACAGAGTGGCCTGGGCGGGATGGCTACACCTTC.

The rearrangement links TRBV12-5 to TRBJ2-7; no firm D call. The CDR3 runs 13 residues. Germline V gene data show CDR1 as LGHNT and CDR2 as FRNRAP. Trimming left V 1 base short and J 2 bases short, with 6 bases between. The DNA for the CDR3 is TGTGCTAGTGGTTTGGACCTAACCTACGAGCAGTACTTC. It yields the protein CASGLDLTYEQYF.

This rearrangement joins TRBV29-1 to TRBJ2-1; 7 bases align to TRBD2. Germline trimming cut 2 bases from V and 4 bases from J; bases unmatched to any gene: 5. The CDR3 sequence is 14 residues long. Germline-derived CDR1 and CDR2 are SQVTM and ANQGSEA. The CDR3 coding sequence is TGCAGCGTTGAAAAGGCTAGCGGTTACAATGAGCAGTTCTTC. Protein: CSVEKASGYNEQFF.

V is TRBV28 and J is TRBJ1-2, with 9 bases identical to TRBD1. V shed 7 bases and J 7 bases; nucleotides not matched to a gene: 7. The CDR3 totals 13 residues. The germline V gene encodes CDR1 MDHEN and CDR2 SYDVKM. The CDR3 here is CASILGQGGGYTF. The CDR3 DNA reads TGTGCCAGCATCTTGGGACAGGGTGGTGGCTACACCTTC.

Concerning this clonotype: This may arise from a read error, as a much more abundant clone is one base away. The CDR3 loop reads CAGSYSGGGTSSYEQYF. The CDR3 DNA sequence: TGTGCCGGCAGTTACTCGGGCGGGGGGACGAGCTCCTACGAGCAGTACTTC. The V call is TRBV6-5, the J call TRBJ2-7, with TRBD2 matching over 8 bases. CDR3 length equals 17 residues. The germline CDR1 and CDR2 sequences are MNHEY and SVGAGI.

In DNA form, the CDR3 reads TGTGCCAGCAGCCGTACGGGGGAAAATGAGCAGTTCTTC. Translated, it gives CASSRTGENEQFF. The V gene is TRBV7-9, the J gene TRBJ2-1; maybe TRBD2 (6 bases). CDR1 is SEHNR, CDR2 FQNEAQ, per germline (reference sequence). V was clipped by 5 bases and J by 7 bases, with 12 bases between them. The CDR3 is made up of 13 amino acids.

This clonotype was observed a handful of times. The CDR3 is CASSQDPLEPRSEQFF. CDR3 DNA sequence: TGCGCCAGCAGCCAAGACCCACTCGAACCCCGGAGTGAGCAGTTCTTC. This sequence joins TRBV4-1 and TRBJ2-1; D is ambiguous. CDR1 and CDR2 (germline): MGHRA, YSYEKL. The germline V and J ends were trimmed by 0 bases and 9 bases, with 18 bases remaining between them. CDR3 length equals 16 residues.

The V and J genes are TRBV5-8 and TRBJ2-5; 9 nucleotides match TRBD1. The J call is doubtful: the DNA matches TRBJ2-7 better. Per germline, CDR1 SGHTS and CDR2 YDEGEE. The CDR3 spans 14 residues. Here the CDR3 reads CASRFRDRAYEQYF. DNA of the CDR3: TGTGCCAGCAGATTCCGGGACAGGGCCTACGAGCAGTACTTC.